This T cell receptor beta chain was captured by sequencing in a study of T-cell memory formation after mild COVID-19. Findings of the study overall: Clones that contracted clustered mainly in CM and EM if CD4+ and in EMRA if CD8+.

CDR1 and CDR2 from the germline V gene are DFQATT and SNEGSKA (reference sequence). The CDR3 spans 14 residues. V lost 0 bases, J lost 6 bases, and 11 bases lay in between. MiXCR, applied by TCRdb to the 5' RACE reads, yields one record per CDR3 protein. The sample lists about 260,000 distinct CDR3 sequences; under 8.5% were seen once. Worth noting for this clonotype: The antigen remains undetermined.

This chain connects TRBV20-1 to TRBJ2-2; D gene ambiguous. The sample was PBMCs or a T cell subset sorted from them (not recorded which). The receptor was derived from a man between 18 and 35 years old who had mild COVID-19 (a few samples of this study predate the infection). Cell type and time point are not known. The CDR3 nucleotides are TGCAGTGCTAGAGATTGGGATGGATCCGGGGAGCTGTTTTTT. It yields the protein CSARDWDGSGELFF.